The 22 T cell receptor beta chains reported below all come from one sample, sequenced in a study of memory CD4+ T cells and cytomegalovirus serostatus (dated by TCRdb to the late 2010s). Single viable CD3+CD4+CD8-CD45RO+ cells were sorted as memory CD4+ T cells on a FACSAria II. The library was generated by the immunoSEQ multiplex PCR assay. Drawn from immuneACCESS, this table holds only the in-frame rearrangements with V and J called that TCRdb kept. Clones are partly lost; checked studies trace under half to an unresolved V gene and leave the rest unexplained. A total of just under 95,000 clones appear in this sample, roughly 80% of them only once. The ten largest clones represent about 4% of the sample. The source material was memory CD4+ T cells from blood. All receptors come from an adult in good health and CMV-seropositive.

The genes are TRBV28 and TRBJ1-1, with D perhaps matching TRBD1 (6 bases). Trimming took off 6 bases at V and 3 bases at J, with 14 bases between the two ends. The length of the CDR3 is 14 residues. Looked up from germline, CDR1 is MDHEN and CDR2 is SYDVKM. This CDR3 reads CASRPPYRDTEAFF. The CDR3 coding sequence is TGTGCCAGCAGGCCTCCATACAGGGACACTGAAGCTTTCTTT.

The chain links TRBV27 to TRBJ2-3; 7 positions match TRBD1. Germline V CDR1 and CDR2: MNHEY, SMNVEV (reference sequence). V dropped 2 bases and J dropped 3; count of bases not matched to a gene: 5. This CDR3 is built from 15 residues. The CDR3 sequence: CASSLKGAGTDTQYF. The CDR3 region has the DNA TGTGCCAGCAGTTTAAAGGGGGCAGGAACAGATACGCAGTATTTT.

The chain is built from TRBV7-2 and TRBJ1-2; no definite D call. With 1 base removed from V and 4 bases from J, the gap between germline ends came to 13 bases. Germline CDR1 and CDR2: SGHTA and FQGNSA. This CDR3 is built from 15 residues. This CDR3 is CASSLDRSMAYGYTF. CDR3 in DNA: TGTGCCAGCAGCTTAGACCGATCAATGGCCTATGGCTACACCTTC.

The chain joins TRBV5-4 to TRBJ1-1; TRBD1 is a possible D gene (6 bases). In germline, CDR1 is SGHNT, CDR2 YYREEE (reference sequence). With 2 bases removed from V and 1 base from J, the gap between germline ends came to 12 bases. This CDR3 comprises 15 residues. Written as DNA, the CDR3 is TGTGCCAGCAGCTTTGGAGGACAGCAGAACACTGAAGCTTTCTTT. Translated, it gives CASSFGGQQNTEAFF.

The chain has TRBV7-2 and TRBJ2-5; D gene ambiguous. The V end was cut by 2 bases, the J end by 5 bases, with 3 bases between. Germline CDR1 and CDR2: SGHTA and FQGNSA. The CDR3 is 11 amino acids. CDR3 nucleotides: TGTGCCAGCAGCTTATATGAGACCCAGTACTTC. Residues: CASSLYETQYF.

V gene TRBV7-9 combines with J gene TRBJ2-3; tentative D call: TRBD2 (6 bases). The V and J ends lost 8 bases and 4 bases respectively, with 13 bases between them. Looked up from germline, CDR1 is SEHNR and CDR2 is FQNEAQ (reference sequence). This CDR3 spans 13 amino acids. Written as DNA, the CDR3 is TGTGCCAGCCAATCGACGGGGGCAGATACGCAGTATTTT. This encodes CASQSTGADTQYF.

The chain is built from TRBV28 and TRBJ1-5, with 8 bases fitting TRBD1. Losses at the gene ends were 5 bases for V and 5 bases for J; bases not matched to a gene: 14. The CDR3 covers 17 residues. Germline V lookup: CDR1 MDHEN, CDR2 SYDVKM. The CDR3 sequence is CASSLDRAGSGDQPQHF. For the CDR3, the DNA is TGTGCCAGCAGTCTGGACAGGGCCGGCTCAGGGGATCAGCCCCAGCATTTT.

The chain links TRBV18 to TRBJ2-6, with unresolved D. This CDR3 has 16 residues. Trimming removed 3 bases from V and 0 bases from J, with 9 bases in between. From germline, CDR1 is KGHSH and CDR2 LQKENI. The CDR3 DNA is TGTGCCAGCTCACCTCGGGTCCACTCTGGGGCCAACGTCCTGACTTTC. Translating it yields CASSPRVHSGANVLTF. Combining the CDR3 with reference TRBV18 and TRBJ2-6 gives the whole variable domain NAGVMQNPRHLVRRRGQEARLRCSPMKGHSHVYWYRQLPEEGLKFMVYLQKENIIDESGMPKERFSAEFPKEGPSILRIQQVVRGDSAAYFCASSPRVHSGANVLTFGAGSRLTVL.

The chain links TRBV9 to TRBJ1-5; 9 positions match TRBD1. The CDR3 is 14 residues long. Germline V lookup: CDR1 SGDLS, CDR2 YYNGEE. Trimming took 4 bases from V and 7 from J; bases not matched to a gene: 6. The CDR3 loop reads CASSLTGGQQPQHF. The CDR3 DNA is TGTGCCAGCAGCTTAACAGGGGGCCAGCAGCCCCAGCATTTT. Together with reference TRBV9 and TRBJ1-5, the CDR3 gives the full variable domain: DSGVTQTPKHLITATGQRVTLRCSPRSGDLSVYWYQQSLDQGLQFLIQYYNGEERAKGNILERFSAQQFPDLHSELNLSSLELGDSALYFCASSLTGGQQPQHFGDGTRLSIL.

This clone was counted between two and nine times. The chain uses TRBV12-5 and TRBJ1-5; D remains ambiguous. The germline V gene has CDR1 LGHNT and CDR2 FRNRAP. The CDR3 contains 18 residues. Trimming took off 4 bases at V and 1 base at J, with 20 bases between the two ends. The CDR3 sequence is CASGSTPRARRSNQPQHF. The CDR3 DNA reads TGTGCTAGTGGTTCAACCCCAAGGGCTAGGAGGAGCAATCAGCCCCAGCATTTT.

CDR3: CASSPGDAKNIQYF. The CDR3 bases are TGTGCCAGCAGTCCGGGAGACGCCAAAAACATTCAGTACTTC. The chain employs TRBV2 and TRBJ2-4; D is possibly TRBD2 (6 bases). The V end lost 5 bases, the J end lost 1 base, and 9 bases lay between the germline ends. The germline gives CDR1 SNHLY, CDR2 FYNNEI. The CDR3 has 14 amino acids.

The chain employs TRBV5-1 and TRBJ1-4; TRBD1 aligns across 7 bases. V lost 4 bases and J lost 5; bases outside the gene matches: 8. The CDR3 runs to 15 residues. Germline CDR1 reads SGHRS; CDR2 reads YFSETQ. The CDR3 DNA sequence: TGCGCCAGCAGCCCGACGACAGGGTGGAATGAAAAACTGTTTTTT. Protein: CASSPTTGWNEKLFF.

This rearrangement joins TRBV7-9 to TRBJ2-7; 13 nucleotides line up with TRBD2. Per germline, CDR1 SEHNR and CDR2 FQNEAQ (reference sequence). The CDR3 is 18 residues long. V trimming: 5 bases; J trimming: 5 bases; junction bases outside the gene matches: 15. Here the CDR3 reads CASSTTSGRALFPHEQYF. CDR3 bases: TGTGCCAGCAGCACTACTAGCGGGAGGGCCCTCTTCCCCCACGAGCAGTACTTC.

The V gene is TRBV7-8, the J gene TRBJ1-4; no firm D call. Trimming removed 0 bases from V and 5 bases from J, with 7 bases in between. CDR3 length equals 14 residues. Germline CDR1 and CDR2: SGHVS and FQNEAQ. The chain's CDR3 is CASSLAGQNEKLFF. Here the CDR3 DNA reads TGTGCCAGCAGCTTAGCAGGGCAGAATGAAAAACTGTTTTTT.

The J gene is TRBJ1-2, the V gene TRBV18, with D uncertain. Germline assignment: CDR1 KGHSH and CDR2 LQKENI. The CDR3 extends over 14 amino acids. Trimming left V 2 bases short and J 4 bases short, with 11 bases between. The CDR3 reads CASSPSAESYGYTF. CDR3 nucleotide sequence: TGTGCCAGCTCACCATCGGCAGAGAGCTATGGCTACACCTTC.

The chain recombines TRBV7-3 with TRBJ2-2; D possibly corresponds to TRBD1 (6 bases). The germline CDR1 and CDR2 sequences are SGHTA and FQGTGA. Trimming pared 1 base from V and 5 bases from J, leaving 8 bases between. The CDR3 consists of 14 residues. The CDR3 reads CASSLSTGTGELFF. CDR3 sequence (DNA): TGTGCCAGCAGCTTAAGTACAGGGACCGGGGAGCTGTTTTTT.

This chain links TRBV18 with TRBJ2-7, with D maybe TRBD1 (6 bases). The germline gives CDR1 KGHSH, CDR2 LQKENI. Trimming left V 0 bases short and J 3 bases short, with 15 bases between. CDR3 length equals 16 residues. Here the CDR3 DNA reads TGTGCCAGCTCACCACCTAATACAGGGAGATTCTACGAGCAGTACTTC. Its translation: CASSPPNTGRFYEQYF.

This sequence joins TRBV7-6 and TRBJ2-5, with D unresolved. The germline CDR1 and CDR2 sequences are SGHVS and FNYEAQ. The CDR3 sequence is 15 residues long. Trimming cost V 1 base and J 5 bases, with 14 bases left between them. CDR3 in amino acids: CASSLGATLRETQYF. The CDR3 nucleotides read TGTGCCAGCAGCTTAGGGGCTACTCTACGTGAGACCCAGTACTTC. The whole variable domain, filled in from reference TRBV7-6 and TRBJ2-5, reads GAGVSQSPRYKVTKRGQDVALRCDPISGHVSLYWYRQALGQGPEFLTYFNYEAQQDKSGLPNDRFSAERPEGSISTLTIQRTEQRDSAMYRCASSLGATLRETQYFGPGTRLLVL.

The table lists this clone with a few counts. The rearrangement links TRBV29-1 to TRBJ1-2; 8 positions match TRBD1. The CDR3 sequence is 12 residues long. J gave up 7 bases and V 6 bases, and 7 bases lay outside the gene matches. Germline CDR1 reads SQVTM; CDR2 reads ANQGSEA. The CDR3 spells CSVAGQGSGYTF. CDR3 DNA: TGCAGCGTCGCAGGACAGGGAAGTGGCTACACCTTC.

This chain uses TRBV7-9 with TRBJ2-5; the match to TRBD1 covers 9 bases. The germline gives CDR1 SEHNR, CDR2 FQNEAQ (reference sequence). With V trimmed by 1 base and J by 4 bases, 7 bases remained unmatched. This CDR3 region has 16 residues. The CDR3 DNA reads as TGTGCCAGCAGCTTAGTCGGGACAGGGAGGGGAGAGACCCAGTACTTC. Amino acid sequence: CASSLVGTGRGETQYF.

This clone was counted a few times. The V gene is TRBV11-2, the J gene TRBJ2-1; D is unresolved. CDR3 length: 11 amino acids. The V end lost 4 bases, the J end lost 6 bases, and 4 bases lay between the germline ends. Germline V gene lookup returns CDR1 SGHAT and CDR2 FQNNGV. The CDR3 DNA follows: TGTGCCAGCAGCTCATTCAATGAGCAGTTCTTC. Translating it yields CASSSFNEQFF.

A single count supports this clone. V usage is TRBV5-1 and J usage is TRBJ2-7; D gene ambiguous. Germline V gives CDR1 SGHRS, CDR2 YFSETQ. Trimming removed 2 bases from V and 3 bases from J, with 9 bases in between. The CDR3 sequence is 13 residues long. The CDR3 coding sequence is TGCGCCAGCAGCTTACTGGGTATCTACGAGCAGTACTTC. Protein sequence: CASSLLGIYEQYF.